This T cell receptor beta chain was found in a study of early T cells in non-severe SARS-CoV-2 infection. Across the whole study: Whole-blood bulk RNA, unsorted, was sequenced, and chains were unpaired. Study-wide points: Database matching using VDJdb favored anti-spike CD8 responses, with private and CD4 specificities left missing.

This clonotype was detected only a few times. Its cognate antigen is unknown. In the library, individual cDNA molecules carried attached unique molecular identifiers. MiXCR, applied by TCRdb to the 5' RACE reads, yields one record per CDR3 protein. Of about 73,000 distinct CDR3 sequences listed, roughly an eighth were seen once; the top ten hold over 12%. The CDR3 runs 15 residues. The sample was whole blood. The TCR originated in an adult who was a healthcare worker with PCR-confirmed SARS-CoV-2 infection or an uninfected control (not recorded which). The chain combines TRBV21-1 with TRBJ1-1. TRBV21-1 has pseudogene status. The CDR3 coding sequence is TGTGCCAGCAGCATCCAGCCAAGGCTGAGGACTGAAGCTTTCTTT. Amino acid sequence: CASSIQPRLRTEAFF.